The clone carrying this T cell receptor beta chain was seen only a few times. The protocol was immunoSEQ multiplex PCR, while the TCRdb copy is restricted to in-frame clones and leaves out a portion. Of 150,000 to 200,000 clones listed, 70% to 90% are singletons. V dropped 4 bases and J dropped 1 base, with 7 bases sitting between them. Looked up from germline, CDR1 is LGHNA and CDR2 is YSLEER. CDR3 size: 14 residues. The data were obtained in a study of blood T cell repertoires in COVID-19. The sequenced material came from peripheral blood. The sequence came from a man aged 18 to 30 who had recovered from COVID-19. The rearrangement joins TRBV4-3 to TRBJ2-2; D not resolved. The CDR3 reads CASSRFRNTGELFF. CDR3 in DNA: TGCGCCAGCAGCCGTTTCAGGAACACCGGGGAGCTGTTTTTT.